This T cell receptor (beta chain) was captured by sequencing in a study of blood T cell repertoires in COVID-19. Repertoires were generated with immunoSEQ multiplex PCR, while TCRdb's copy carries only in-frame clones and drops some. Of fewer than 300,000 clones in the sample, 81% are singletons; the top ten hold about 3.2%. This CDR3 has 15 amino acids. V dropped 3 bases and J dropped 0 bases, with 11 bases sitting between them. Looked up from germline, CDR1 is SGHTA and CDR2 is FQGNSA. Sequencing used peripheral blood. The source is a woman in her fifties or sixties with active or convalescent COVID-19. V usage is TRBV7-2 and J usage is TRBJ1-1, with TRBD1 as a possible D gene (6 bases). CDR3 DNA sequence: TGTGCCAGCAGCTTGACAGGCCGTCTGAACACTGAAGCTTTCTTT. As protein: CASSLTGRLNTEAFF.